This T cell receptor beta chain emerged from a study of blood T cell repertoires in COVID-19. Study details: Acute-phase and convalescent COVID-19 samples originated in the United States, Italy and Spain. Sources were T cells, B-cell-depleted T cells, or PBMCs; the material itself was cDNA or gDNA.

The count of this clone is one. How the authors handled the data: Estimation of nucleated cell counts was performed using reference gene primer amplification. This table comes from immunoSEQ multiplex PCR, and its TCRdb copy is limited to in-frame clones, with some not included. V and J calls plus clone size are reproduced from that table; the DNA served to infer D and trimming. The sample lists approximately 300,000 clones, roughly 88% seen once, with 3.5% to 4.5% in the top ten. The germline V and J ends were trimmed by 0 bases and 2 bases, with 9 bases remaining between them. Germline CDR1 SGHRS, CDR2 YFSETQ. The CDR3 is made up of 15 amino acids.

The receptor's source is a woman aged 50 to 60 with active or convalescent COVID-19. Material for sequencing was peripheral blood. The chain carries TRBV5-1 and TRBJ1-5, with D possibly being TRBD1 (5 bases). Written as DNA, the CDR3 is TGCGCCAGCAGCTTGGAGGGGTGGGGCAATCAGCCCCAGCATTTT. Translation gives CASSLEGWGNQPQHF.